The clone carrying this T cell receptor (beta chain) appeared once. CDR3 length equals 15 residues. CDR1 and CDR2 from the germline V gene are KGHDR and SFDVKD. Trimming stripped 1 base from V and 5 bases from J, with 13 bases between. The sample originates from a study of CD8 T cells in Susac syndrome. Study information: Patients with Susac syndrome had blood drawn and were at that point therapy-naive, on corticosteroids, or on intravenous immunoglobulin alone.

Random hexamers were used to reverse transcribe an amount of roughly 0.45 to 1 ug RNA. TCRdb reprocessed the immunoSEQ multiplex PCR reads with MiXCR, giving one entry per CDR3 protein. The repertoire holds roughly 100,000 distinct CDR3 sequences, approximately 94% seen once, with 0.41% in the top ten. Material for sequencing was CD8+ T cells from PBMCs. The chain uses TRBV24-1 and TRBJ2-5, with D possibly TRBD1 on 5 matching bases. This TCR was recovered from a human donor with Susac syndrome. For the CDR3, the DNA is TGTGCCACCAGTGATTTCTGCAGGGAAGGGGAGACCCAGTACTTC. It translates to CATSDFCREGETQYF.